This note documents a single T cell receptor (beta chain) sequence. In this sample, this clonotype turned up a few times. The antigen it binds to is not known. Base qualities are not recorded, but no much larger clone differs from it by a single base. In light of the paper, this sample's treatment or condition label describes: live attenuated yellow fever vaccine strain. At each blood-draw timepoint, two biological replicates of bulk PBMCs were obtained. A standard Ficoll-Paque protocol was used to isolate PBMCs from peripheral blood. TriZol was used to extract RNA from bulk PBMCs, CD4 and CD8 fractions, and dextramer-positive and dextramer-negative fractions. The record originates from a study of T cells after yellow fever vaccination (dated 2019 in TCRdb). The study in broad terms: The SMART-Seq v4 Ultra Low Input RNA kit was used to prepare libraries from fractions with low cell numbers. To follow T-cell clones before and after both primary and booster YFV17D yellow fever vaccination, bulk TCR alpha and beta repertoires underwent longitudinal sequencing. Two healthy male donors made up the cohort, one aged 18 to 30 years and the other aged 30 to 39 years. Blood was collected at multiple timepoints before and after primary and secondary immunization, and bulk PBMC replicates and cell subsets were isolated. Beyond this particular receptor, the publication reports: A small fraction of clonotypes appeared in both the CD4 and CD8 compartments, likely as a result of convergent recombination. After the booster, most clones that had expanded after primary vaccination were detected again (around 97% of CD4 and 88% of CD8), suggesting broad maintenance of memory. Computational filtering was needed because FACS-sorted repertoires could contain abundant contaminating clonotypes from the bulk population. Only two donors were included in the study, so the extent to which the findings can be generalized is limited. Compared with the primary T-cell response, the secondary T-cell response was weaker but faster, peaking on day 5 rather than day 15.

TCR cDNA was made using 5'RACE template switching, a step that added a universal primer site and unique molecular identifiers. cDNA synthesis was primed from both the TCR alpha and TCR beta constant segments. Library amplification used two PCR steps, and the second PCR step added sample barcodes and sequencing adapters. Sequencing of libraries was performed on Illumina HiSeq 2500 (2x100 bp) or NovaSeq (2x150 bp). In the source study's methods: Reads were demultiplexed and collapsed into UMI consensus sequences with MIGEC, and V(D)J alignment was performed with MiXCR. Using edgeR on replicate PBMC samples, clonotypes were called vaccine-responding if FDR was below 0.01 and the log2 fold change was above 5 up to day 15. Bulk clonotypes were assigned CD4 or CD8 identity according to which sequenced CD4 or CD8 repertoire held them at higher abundance. Clones were called with MiXCR by TCRdb after fastp trimmed the public reads at Q25, and only in-frame beta chains were retained. Rows with a matching CDR3 protein are joined into one entry that keeps the most common DNA and genes. V and J calls and clone size were set by TCRdb, not the authors. Here the sample has 500,000 to 650,000 distinct CDR3 sequences; about a sixth occur a single time. Around 16% of the sample comes from the top ten.

Sequencing was performed on PBMCs, taken 5 to 6 days after the first yellow fever vaccination. The sequence was obtained from a man aged 18 to 30 who received the YFV17D yellow fever vaccine.

The DNA sequence is TGTGCCACCAGTGATTTGCAGGGAGACACAGATACGCAGTATTTT. Protein translation: CATSDLQGDTDTQYF. The sequence joins TRBV24-1 to TRBJ2-3, with the D gene possibly TRBD1 or TRBD2, each one fitting 5 bases. CDR1 KGHDR and CDR2 SFDVKD are derived from the germline V gene. At the junction V is shortened by 0 bases and J by 2 bases, with 8 bases in between. Including the terminal cysteine and phenylalanine, the CDR3 comprises 15 residues. Just CDR3 DNA is preserved here, 45 bases in frame from base 1.